This TCR beta chain is from a study of Ad26.COV2.S vaccination and SARS-CoV-2 variants. Treatment here: around 19 received Ad26.COV2.S at low or high dose, single or two shots; about five received placebo; per-sample allocation not given. Following the first vaccine or placebo injection, samples were taken on day 63. The assay was immunoSEQ multiplex PCR, and TCRdb's table has in-frame clones only and misses some. The sample lists approximately 300,000 clones; approximately 86% were seen once. This clone was recorded a few times. Trimming took 7 bases from V and 6 from J, leaving 7 bases between them. This CDR3 has 12 amino acids. CDR1 MNHEY and CDR2 SVGAGI come from the germline V gene.

This receptor was identified in a person between 18 and 65 years old who received the Ad26.COV2.S COVID-19 vaccine or a placebo. The sample in question was peripheral blood, obtained in a trial of Ad26.COV2.S vaccine versus placebo. The V and J genes are TRBV6-5 and TRBJ1-6; D uncertain. CDR3 nucleotide sequence: TGTGCCAGCAATACAGCTAATTCACCCCTCCACTTT. Protein product: CASNTANSPLHF.